The sequence of this TCR beta chain was determined in a study of T cell changes during pregnancy in multiple sclerosis. Profiled with immunoSEQ multiplex PCR; TCRdb holds only in-frame clones, not every one. The table has more than 30,000 clones, 75% to 95% seen once. The length of the CDR3 is 13 residues. The junction had 7 bases not matched to a gene; V was cut back by 8 bases and J by 5 bases. Germline CDR1 and CDR2: SQVTM and ANQGSEA. The chain combines TRBV29-1 with TRBJ2-5, with TRBD2 matching 11 bases. Here the sequenced sample was CD4+ T cells from peripheral blood mononuclear cells, taken in the third trimester of pregnancy. This receptor was obtained from a female donor in good health, enrolled as a control in a pregnancy study. The chain's CDR3 is CSLRLAGPETQYF. DNA for the CDR3: TGCAGCCTTCGACTAGCGGGGCCGGAGACCCAGTACTTC.